Sequencing of this T cell receptor beta chain was carried out in a study of OX40 agonist ivuxolimab in advanced cancers. Notes on the study in general: Averaging showed that CD8+ T cells had more expanded clones than CD4+ did. At 0.1 to 3.0 mg/kg and by week 6, CD4+ and CD8+ T cells in the blood had expanded clonally.

CDR1 SGHVS and CDR2 FQNEAQ come from the germline V gene. The CDR3 has 14 residues. Trimming cost V 8 bases and J 7 bases; bases outside gene matches: 11. TCRdb's copy holds only in-frame clones and misses some; the assay was immunoSEQ multiplex PCR. The sample lists fewer than 65,000 clones; 80% to 90% were seen once. Patients were ruled out by autoimmune disease history or systemic immunosuppression. About this clone itself: What it binds is not known.

The source was CD4+ or CD8+ T cells sorted from blood, collected in a trial of the OX40 agonist ivuxolimab. The sequence derives from an adult with an advanced solid tumor such as melanoma, head and neck, liver or kidney cancer. The J gene is TRBJ2-1, the V gene TRBV7-8; TRBD1 matches at 7 bases. The CDR3 spells CASVHATGINEQFF. The CDR3 region has the DNA TGTGCCAGCGTCCATGCGACAGGGATTAATGAGCAGTTCTTC.